This T cell receptor beta chain was found in a study of glioma-infiltrating T cells after dendritic cell vaccination. Findings and caveats of the study: Survival was not directly related to TCR clonality in these patients.

Profiling relied on immunoSEQ multiplex PCR, and the TCRdb table lists in-frame clones only, not all of them. This sample has more than 30,000 clones, with approximately 90% found just once. Concerning this clone: Its specificity is not known.

Germline CDR1 and CDR2: SNHLY and FYNNEI. V was pared by 7 bases and J by 0 bases, with 12 bases between. The CDR3 runs 14 residues. Only patients with spare fresh-frozen tumor and over two years of follow-up were included. This TCR was recovered from a human donor with glioblastoma. The input for sequencing was blood, taken before dendritic cell vaccination. This chain connects TRBV2 to TRBJ1-1; D may be TRBD1 (6 bases). The CDR3 spells CASIDTGLNTEAFF. CDR3 sequence (DNA): TGTGCCAGCATAGATACAGGGCTGAACACTGAAGCTTTCTTT.